These 15 T cell receptor beta chains originate from one sample sequenced in a study of PD-1 blockade in classical Hodgkin lymphoma (dated by TCRdb to the early 2020s). Per the publication, the time point label means: cycle 4 day 1 (C4D1), after five to seven weeks of nivolumab. Every trial patient had relapsed following autologous stem cell transplantation, and prior brentuximab vedotin exposure was what differed among cohorts A, B and C. Using a Miltenyi CD4+ T cell isolation kit, CD4+ T cells were purified from thawed PBMCs through magnetic negative selection. The library was built by means of the immunoSEQ multiplex PCR assay. Drawn from immuneACCESS, this table holds only the in-frame rearrangements with V and J called that TCRdb kept. Clones are partly lost; checked studies trace under half to an unresolved V gene and leave the rest unexplained. A total of roughly 20,000 clones appear in this sample, roughly 75% of them only once. Around 2.1% of the sample belongs to the ten largest clones.

Specimen: CD4+ T cells from blood, collected before the fourth cycle of nivolumab. These receptor sequences come from a human donor with classical Hodgkin lymphoma.

This chain links TRBV5-4 with TRBJ2-5; the D call may be TRBD1 or TRBD2 (6 bases each). Germline V CDR1 and CDR2: SGHNT, YYREEE (reference sequence). The CDR3 loop spans 12 amino acids. V lost 4 bases to trimming and J lost 4 bases, with 8 bases between them. This CDR3 reads CASSGGLETQYF. DNA for the CDR3: TGTGCCAGCAGCGGGGGGCTAGAGACCCAGTACTTC.

The chain couples TRBV2 to TRBJ2-1; either TRBD1 or TRBD2 may fit D (5 bases each). Per germline, CDR1 SNHLY and CDR2 FYNNEI. Trimming took 4 bases from V and 0 from J, leaving 7 bases between them. This CDR3 comprises 14 residues. The CDR3 sequence is CASSGGSSYNEQFF. CDR3 nucleotides: TGTGCCAGCAGTGGGGGGAGCTCCTACAATGAGCAGTTCTTC.

The V gene is TRBV10-2, the J gene TRBJ2-1; 7 bases map to TRBD1. The CDR3 covers 14 residues. The ends lost 7 bases at V and 4 bases at J; junction bases unmatched: 7. The V gene's germline CDR1 is WSHSY and CDR2 SAAADI. CDR3: CASKETGPYNEQFF. Written as DNA, the CDR3 is TGCGCCAGCAAAGAGACAGGGCCTTACAATGAGCAGTTCTTC.

The V gene is TRBV4-1, the J gene TRBJ1-2; D is unclear. The CDR3 has 14 residues. V was trimmed by 5 bases and J by 0 bases, leaving 10 bases between them. Per the germline V gene, CDR1 is MGHRA and CDR2 is YSYEKL. The CDR3 spells CASSSPGSNYGYTF. The CDR3 nucleotides read TGCGCCAGCAGCTCCCCGGGCTCTAACTATGGCTACACCTTC.

The rearrangement uses TRBV27 and TRBJ1-5, with 9 bases that match TRBD1. Germline V gene data show CDR1 as MNHEY and CDR2 as SMNVEV (reference sequence). CDR3 length equals 18 residues. After removal of 5 bases from V and 4 bases from J, the junction contained 15 bases not matched to a gene. CDR3 sequence reads: CASSKSGRQGVGNQPQHF. The CDR3 DNA follows: TGTGCCAGCAGTAAAAGTGGTCGACAGGGGGTCGGAAATCAGCCCCAGCATTTT.

Here the CDR3 reads CASIAGAGAGNTIYF. The CDR3 bases are TGTGCTAGTATTGCGGGCGCGGGGGCTGGAAACACCATATATTTT. The chain recombines TRBV12-5 with TRBJ1-3; tentative D call: TRBD1 (5 bases). V was cut by 8 bases and J by 2 bases, with 16 bases left in between. This CDR3 is built from 15 residues. Per the germline V gene, CDR1 is LGHNT and CDR2 is FRNRAP.

This chain joins TRBV7-6 and TRBJ2-7; 7 nucleotides align to TRBD1. The CDR3 extends over 15 amino acids. Germline V gene lookup returns CDR1 SGHVS and CDR2 FNYEAQ. V shed 5 bases and J 3 bases; nucleotides not matched to a gene: 10. The CDR3 protein is CASSPVPDRVYEQYF. The CDR3 nucleotides are TGTGCCAGCAGCCCAGTCCCCGACAGGGTCTACGAGCAGTACTTC.

The genes are TRBV2 and TRBJ2-3, with TRBD2 as a possible D gene (5 bases). V dropped 6 bases and J dropped 2 bases, with 6 bases sitting between them. The CDR3 has 12 residues. Per the germline V gene, CDR1 is SNHLY and CDR2 is FYNNEI. CDR3 in amino acids: CASRRVTDTQYF. The CDR3 bases are TGTGCCAGCAGGAGGGTCACAGATACGCAGTATTTT.

The chain has TRBV7-2 and TRBJ2-1; 9 nucleotides align to TRBD2. V was clipped by 1 base and J by 4 bases; unmatched bases: 2. Germline-derived CDR1 and CDR2 are SGHTA and FQGNSA. The CDR3 contains 15 residues. DNA for the CDR3: TGTGCCAGCAGCTTAGGGCTAGCGGGATACAATGAGCAGTTCTTC. This sequence encodes CASSLGLAGYNEQFF.

This clone was seen a handful of times. The chain links TRBV2 to TRBJ1-2; D ambiguous. The CDR3 sequence is 18 residues long. Germline assignment: CDR1 SNHLY and CDR2 FYNNEI. The V and J ends lost 2 bases and 0 bases respectively, with 19 bases between them. As DNA, the CDR3 is TGTGCCAGCAGTGAACGGCGAAATTTTGTCAGGACTAACTATGGCTACACCTTC. Encoded protein: CASSERRNFVRTNYGYTF.

This chain links TRBV23-1 with TRBJ2-2, with 7 bases that match TRBD1. TRBV23-1 is recorded as an ORF, its role being uncertain. The CDR3 spans 17 residues. The V segment lost 6 bases and the J segment 5 bases; nucleotides outside the gene matches: 15. CDR3 coding DNA: TGCGCCAGCAGCCCGCTCGAGGGACGGACAGGTACCGGGGAGCTGTTTTTT. It specifies CASSPLEGRTGTGELFF.

This chain links TRBV10-3 with TRBJ2-2, with D tentatively TRBD2 (6 bases). Germline V gene lookup returns CDR1 ENHRY and CDR2 SYGVKD. This CDR3 comprises 15 residues. V lost 4 bases, J lost 5 bases, and 14 bases lay in between. CDR3 nucleotides: TGTGCCATCAGTGCTTTAGGAGGGCCAACCGGGGAGCTGTTTTTT. Translated: CAISALGGPTGELFF.

This clone has just a few counts. This chain uses TRBV11-3 with TRBJ1-4, with D hard to call. Germline V gene data show CDR1 as SGHNT and CDR2 as YENEEA. V dropped 1 base and J dropped 5 bases, with 23 bases sitting between them. The CDR3 totals 19 residues. The CDR3 is CASSLARGFSVTINEKLFF. As DNA, the CDR3 is TGTGCCAGCAGCTTAGCGCGGGGTTTTTCCGTAACAATCAATGAAAAACTGTTTTTT. The full variable domain, its missing parts supplied by reference TRBV11-3 and TRBJ1-4, is EAGVVQSPRYKIIEKKQPVAFWCNPISGHNTLYWYLQNLGQGPELLIRYENEEAVDDSQLPKDRFSAERLKGVDSTLKIQPAELGDSAVYLCASSLARGFSVTINEKLFFGSGTQLSVL.

V and J are TRBV5-1 and TRBJ1-4; possibly TRBD1 for D (5 bases). The CDR3 spans 15 residues. Germline CDR1 SGHRS, CDR2 YFSETQ. V gave up 0 bases and J gave up 2 bases, with 8 bases separating them. CDR3 coding DNA: TGCGCCAGCAGCTTGGGCAGGGCCACTAATGAAAAACTGTTTTTT. Translation: CASSLGRATNEKLFF.

The chain uses TRBV9 and TRBJ2-5; 9 bases fit TRBD2. The V segment lost 2 bases and the J segment 4 bases; nucleotides outside the gene matches: 3. CDR3 length: 14 amino acids. CDR1 is SGDLS, CDR2 YYNGEE, per germline. The CDR3 DNA reads as TGTGCCAGCAGCGTCCAACTAGCGGGAGAGACCCAGTACTTC. Translating it yields CASSVQLAGETQYF. The whole variable domain, remainder taken from reference TRBV9 and TRBJ2-5, is DSGVTQTPKHLITATGQRVTLRCSPRSGDLSVYWYQQSLDQGLQFLIQYYNGEERAKGNILERFSAQQFPDLHSELNLSSLELGDSALYFCASSVQLAGETQYFGPGTRLLVL.